The sequence of this T cell receptor (beta chain) was determined in a study of shared T cell receptors in the human thymus. Sequencing used immunoSEQ multiplex PCR; TCRdb keeps in-frame clones, though not all of them. The sample includes 650,000 to 950,000 clones, approximately 83% of them seen just once. Trimming took off 1 base at V and 0 bases at J, with 14 bases between the two ends. Germline V gives CDR1 SGHDN, CDR2 FVKESK. The CDR3 contains 17 residues. The sample also formed part of further work on human thymus T cells. That report notes: Use of V and J genes seemed skewed within the thymic and blood repertoires.

Sequencing was performed on thymocytes. The chain uses TRBV14 and TRBJ2-3; a possible D gene is TRBD2 (5 bases). This receptor was identified in a girl under two years old with a congenital heart defect. The CDR3 DNA reads as TGTGCCAGCAGCCAAGCGCAGGCGCGGACTAGCACAGATACGCAGTATTTT. Translation: CASSQAQARTSTDTQYF.